Listed below are T cell receptor beta chains from one sample, sequenced in a study of cytomegalovirus exposure and HLA in healthy donors. Measured with immunoSEQ multiplex PCR; TCRdb has only the in-frame clones, and not every one. The sample records about 62,000 clones, roughly 75% being singletons. The specimen was PBMCs. The receptors here all came from a woman in her twenties or thirties in good health and CMV-seronegative. The CDR3 runs from the conserved cysteine through the conserved F or W. The order of the fields is D gene, clone size, J gene, V gene, CDR3 DNA, CDR3 protein. D genes are given only for firm matches. Clone size appears in some rows only: once, few, many, or a class for an expanded clone.

d_gene: TRBD1; abundance: -; j_gene: TRBJ2-5; v_gene: TRBV15; CDR3nt: TGTGCCACCAGCAGAGAGATGGGACAGGGGACGGGGACCCAGTACTTC; CDR3aa: CATSREMGQGTGTQYF
d_gene: -; abundance: -; j_gene: TRBJ1-1; v_gene: TRBV6-6; CDR3nt: TGTGCCAGCAACAAAAATTGGCAGAAGAACACTGAAGCTTTCTTT; CDR3aa: CASNKNWQKNTEAFF
d_gene: TRBD1; abundance: once; j_gene: TRBJ1-5; v_gene: TRBV29-1; CDR3nt: TGCAGCGCGGCGGACAGGGAGGATCAGCCCCAGCATTTT; CDR3aa: CSAADREDQPQHF
d_gene: -; abundance: -; j_gene: TRBJ1-5; v_gene: TRBV19; CDR3nt: TGTGCCAGTAGTAGCACAGCTTATAGCAATCAGCCCCAGCATTTT; CDR3aa: CASSSTAYSNQPQHF
d_gene: TRBD1; abundance: -; j_gene: TRBJ2-6; v_gene: TRBV2; CDR3nt: TGTGCCAGAGGACAGGGGATTGGGGCCAACGTCCTGACTTTC; CDR3aa: CARGQGIGANVLTF
d_gene: -; abundance: -; j_gene: TRBJ1-1; v_gene: TRBV6-5; CDR3nt: TGTGCCAGCAGTTACTCGAACCAGGGTTTTAACACTGAAGCTTTCTTT; CDR3aa: CASSYSNQGFNTEAFF
d_gene: -; abundance: few; j_gene: TRBJ1-1; v_gene: TRBV19; CDR3nt: TGTGCCAGTAGTATCATCGGGGGGCCCGGGACGCCTGAAGCTTTCTTT; CDR3aa: CASSIIGGPGTPEAFF
d_gene: -; abundance: -; j_gene: TRBJ1-5; v_gene: TRBV2; CDR3nt: TGTGCCAGCAGTGTTTCACAGGGTCTCAATCAGCCCCAGCATTTT; CDR3aa: CASSVSQGLNQPQHF
d_gene: -; abundance: -; j_gene: TRBJ2-7; v_gene: TRBV7-9; CDR3nt: TGTGCCAGCAGCTTAGCCAGGGGACACGAGCAGTACTTC; CDR3aa: CASSLARGHEQYF
d_gene: TRBD2; abundance: -; j_gene: TRBJ2-1; v_gene: TRBV5-4; CDR3nt: TGTGCCAGCAGCCCGGGGCTAGCGGGAGGCCTGACGAGCTACAATGAGCAGTTCTTC; CDR3aa: CASSPGLAGGLTSYNEQFF
d_gene: -; abundance: once; j_gene: TRBJ1-2; v_gene: TRBV28; CDR3nt: TGTGCCAGCAGTTTAGGCGAGGTTGGCTACACCTTC; CDR3aa: CASSLGEVGYTF
d_gene: TRBD1; abundance: -; j_gene: TRBJ1-4; v_gene: TRBV9; CDR3nt: TGTGCCAGCAGCGTAGCTGGAGGGACAGGGGGGGAGGAAAAACTGTTTTTT; CDR3aa: CASSVAGGTGGEEKLFF
d_gene: -; abundance: once; j_gene: TRBJ2-3; v_gene: TRBV13; CDR3nt: TGTGCCAGCAGCTTTCCGGACAGTCCAGAAGATACGCAGTATTTT; CDR3aa: CASSFPDSPEDTQYF
d_gene: TRBD2; abundance: -; j_gene: TRBJ2-3; v_gene: TRBV27; CDR3nt: TGTGCCAGCAGTCTACTAGCGGGAGTTAAAGATACGCAGTATTTT; CDR3aa: CASSLLAGVKDTQYF
d_gene: TRBD1; abundance: -; j_gene: TRBJ1-2; v_gene: TRBV29-1; CDR3nt: TGCAGCGTTGAGCTCGGACAGGGCCATGGCTACACCTTC; CDR3aa: CSVELGQGHGYTF
d_gene: TRBD1; abundance: -; j_gene: TRBJ1-1; v_gene: TRBV7-9; CDR3nt: TGTTCCAGCAGCTTAGCCGAGGGACAGGGGAACACTGAAGCTTTCTTT; CDR3aa: CSSSLAEGQGNTEAFF
d_gene: TRBD1; abundance: -; j_gene: TRBJ2-7; v_gene: TRBV19; CDR3nt: TGTGCCAGTAGGAGACAGGGGCCACAAGGCGAGCAGTACTTC; CDR3aa: CASRRQGPQGEQYF
d_gene: -; abundance: -; j_gene: TRBJ1-1; v_gene: TRBV9; CDR3nt: TGTGCCAGCAGCTTAATGGACAGTATGAACACTGAAGCTTTCTTT; CDR3aa: CASSLMDSMNTEAFF
d_gene: -; abundance: -; j_gene: TRBJ2-5; v_gene: TRBV7-9; CDR3nt: TGTGCCAGCAGCCCCGGACTATCTCAAGAGACCCAGTACTTC; CDR3aa: CASSPGLSQETQYF
d_gene: TRBD1; abundance: -; j_gene: TRBJ1-5; v_gene: TRBV19; CDR3nt: TGTGCCAGTAGTATGGGTGACAGGGGCTTTCAGCCCCAGCATTTT; CDR3aa: CASSMGDRGFQPQHF
d_gene: TRBD2; abundance: -; j_gene: TRBJ2-7; v_gene: TRBV29-1; CDR3nt: TGCAGCGTTGAGGGGAGGGACGGCAATCGGTACTTC; CDR3aa: CSVEGRDGNRYF
d_gene: TRBD1; abundance: -; j_gene: TRBJ2-7; v_gene: TRBV18; CDR3nt: TGTGCCAGCTCACCAAGCACAGGGGGCTACGAGCAGTACTTC; CDR3aa: CASSPSTGGYEQYF
d_gene: -; abundance: few; j_gene: TRBJ2-1; v_gene: TRBV5-1; CDR3nt: TGCGCCAGCAAACTTTCAGGAAGCTCCTACAATGAGCAGTTCTTC; CDR3aa: CASKLSGSSYNEQFF
d_gene: -; abundance: -; j_gene: TRBJ1-2; v_gene: TRBV7-9; CDR3nt: TGTGCCAGCAGCCCCGACTTACAGGGCTATGGCTACACCTTC; CDR3aa: CASSPDLQGYGYTF
d_gene: -; abundance: few; j_gene: TRBJ1-2; v_gene: TRBV6-5; CDR3nt: TGTGCCAGCAACCACGCGGGGAGGTCTTATGGCTACACCTTC; CDR3aa: CASNHAGRSYGYTF
d_gene: TRBD1; abundance: -; j_gene: TRBJ1-2; v_gene: TRBV28; CDR3nt: TGTGCCAGCAGTCCTCGGGACAGGTTCCCGGGGGGCTACACCTTC; CDR3aa: CASSPRDRFPGGYTF
d_gene: -; abundance: -; j_gene: TRBJ1-1; v_gene: TRBV5-1; CDR3nt: TGCGCCAGCAGCTTGACCGGGATCCGCACTGAAGCTTTCTTT; CDR3aa: CASSLTGIRTEAFF
d_gene: -; abundance: -; j_gene: TRBJ1-1; v_gene: TRBV30; CDR3nt: TGTGCCTGGAGTATTTTACAGAGCGAAGCTTTCTTT; CDR3aa: CAWSILQSEAFF
d_gene: TRBD2; abundance: -; j_gene: TRBJ2-1; v_gene: TRBV5-1; CDR3nt: TGCGCCAGCAGCTTGGAATCCGCGGGGGACAATGAGCAGTTCTTC; CDR3aa: CASSLESAGDNEQFF
d_gene: TRBD2; abundance: -; j_gene: TRBJ2-5; v_gene: TRBV6-1; CDR3nt: TGTGCCAGCAGTGAAGCGCGGCTAGCGGGAGTGGAGACCCAGTACTTC; CDR3aa: CASSEARLAGVETQYF
d_gene: -; abundance: -; j_gene: TRBJ2-1; v_gene: TRBV7-3; CDR3nt: TGTGCCAGCAGCTTAGATAGCAATGAGCAGTTCTTC; CDR3aa: CASSLDSNEQFF
d_gene: -; abundance: few; j_gene: TRBJ2-7; v_gene: TRBV5-6; CDR3nt: TGTGCCAGCAGCATATTAGACAGGTGCGAGCAGTACTTC; CDR3aa: CASSILDRCEQYF
d_gene: -; abundance: -; j_gene: TRBJ2-2; v_gene: TRBV7-2; CDR3nt: TGTGCCAGCGAGCGGGTGAACACCGGGGAGCTGTTTTTT; CDR3aa: CASERVNTGELFF
d_gene: TRBD2; abundance: -; j_gene: TRBJ2-3; v_gene: TRBV9; CDR3nt: TGTGCCAGCAGCGTCCTAGCGGGAGAGGGTACAGATACGCAGTATTTT; CDR3aa: CASSVLAGEGTDTQYF
d_gene: -; abundance: -; j_gene: TRBJ2-1; v_gene: TRBV9; CDR3nt: TGTGCCAGCAGCGTAGCGGGGGATACCTACAATGAGCAGTTCTTC; CDR3aa: CASSVAGDTYNEQFF
d_gene: TRBD2; abundance: -; j_gene: TRBJ2-2; v_gene: TRBV4-3; CDR3nt: TGCGCCAGCAGATCGGGTAGCGGGAGGGCCGGGGAGCTGTTTTTT; CDR3aa: CASRSGSGRAGELFF
d_gene: -; abundance: -; j_gene: TRBJ2-7; v_gene: TRBV27; CDR3nt: TGTGCCAGCAGTTTCGGTAGGGAGGACGAGCAGTACTTC; CDR3aa: CASSFGREDEQYF
d_gene: TRBD1; abundance: -; j_gene: TRBJ1-5; v_gene: TRBV28; CDR3nt: TGTGCCAGCAGAAACCGGGACAGGGAGGGCCAGCCCCAGCATTTT; CDR3aa: CASRNRDREGQPQHF
d_gene: TRBD2; abundance: -; j_gene: TRBJ2-7; v_gene: TRBV28; CDR3nt: TGTGCCAGCAGTCTATCTACTGGGACTAGCGGAGTAGGGAACGAGCAGTACTTC; CDR3aa: CASSLSTGTSGVGNEQYF